Listed here are 21 T cell receptor beta chains from one sample, sequenced in a study of CD8+CD57+ T cells in acquired aplastic anemia. Genomic DNA acted as the template from which TCR beta VDJ combination and CDR3 sequence profiling were carried out. TCRdb reprocessed the reads with MiXCR, giving one entry per CDR3 protein. This table has roughly 420,000 distinct CDR3 sequences, 65% to 80% appearing once. Sequenced input: sorted CD4+, CD8+, or CD8+CD57+ T cells (not recorded which) from PBMCs. These TCRs come from a human donor in good health, serving as a control.

This clonotype showed up many times. This chain connects TRBV9 to TRBJ2-3; tentatively, D is TRBD2 (6 bases). V was pared by 0 bases and J by 4 bases, with 15 bases between. This CDR3 has 16 residues. Germline CDR1 and CDR2: SGDLS and YYNGEE. Here the CDR3 DNA reads TGTGCCAGCAGCGTAGGGGTAGGGAGGTCTGCAGATACGCAGTATTTT. Translation: CASSVGVGRSADTQYF. The whole variable domain, remainder taken from reference TRBV9 and TRBJ2-3, is DSGVTQTPKHLITATGQRVTLRCSPRSGDLSVYWYQQSLDQGLQFLIQYYNGEERAKGNILERFSAQQFPDLHSELNLSSLELGDSALYFCASSVGVGRSADTQYFGPGTRLTVL.

This chain uses TRBV29-1 with TRBJ2-3; D possibly corresponds to TRBD1 (6 bases). Trimming took 4 bases from V and 2 from J, leaving 10 bases between them. Per germline, CDR1 SQVTM and CDR2 ANQGSEA. This CDR3 is 13 amino acids long. CDR3: CSVVGQYTDTQYF. In nucleotides, the CDR3 is TGCAGCGTTGTCGGACAGTACACAGATACGCAGTATTTT.

As regards this clonotype: The junction departs from germline at one end; a sequencing error may be responsible. V usage is TRBV5-8 and J usage is TRBJ1-6; 8 bases map to TRBD1. Germline CDR1 is SGHTS and CDR2 is YDEGEE. CDR3 size: 14 residues. The CDR3, as DNA: TGTGCCAGCACCACGGGGACAGGAGATTCACCCCTCCGCTTT. Amino acid sequence: CASTTGTGDSPLRF.

Regarding this clonotype: A read error may account for a junction end that differs from germline. This chain uses TRBV7-2 with TRBJ1-6, with TRBD1 as a possible D gene (5 bases). CDR3 size: 17 residues. In germline, CDR1 is SGHTA, CDR2 FQGNSA. The CDR3 protein is CASSRDPGGSYNSPLHF. The CDR3 bases are TGTGCCAGCAGCAGAGACCCGGGGGGGTCCTATAATTCGCCCCTCCACTTT.

The chain uses TRBV2 and TRBJ1-4; D call uncertain. This CDR3 spans 11 amino acids. Germline values: CDR1 SNHLY, CDR2 FYNNEI. V was shortened by 5 bases and J by 7 bases, with 5 bases between the two germline ends. CDR3 bases: TGTGCCAGCAGTTCAGGTGAAAAACTGTTTTTT. Protein: CASSSGEKLFF.

This clonotype has a count of ten or more. V is TRBV7-2 and J is TRBJ2-1; TRBD2 matches at 8 bases. The CDR3 contains 18 residues. V lost 0 bases to trimming and J lost 8 bases; unmatched junction nucleotides: 15. Germline V gene data show CDR1 as SGHTA and CDR2 as FQGNSA. The CDR3 reads CASSLAPVSTGGRDEQFF. As DNA, the CDR3 is TGTGCCAGCAGCTTAGCCCCCGTGTCGACGGGGGGGCGGGATGAGCAGTTCTTC.

This chain uses TRBV20-1 with TRBJ1-6; 8 positions match TRBD1. The CDR3 is made up of 15 amino acids. Trimming removed 5 bases from V and 5 bases from J; junction bases left unmatched: 8. From germline, CDR1 is DFQATT and CDR2 SNEGSKA (reference sequence). The CDR3 protein is CSAPRDRRNNSPLHF. The CDR3 DNA reads TGCAGTGCTCCGAGGGACAGGAGAAATAATTCACCCCTCCACTTT.

Regarding this clonotype: A read error may account for a junction end that differs from germline. The V call is TRBV11-2, the J call TRBJ2-7; a weak D match, TRBD1 (6 bases). The CDR3 loop spans 15 amino acids. CDR1 is SGHAT and CDR2 is FQNNGV in the germline V gene. CDR3 in amino acids: CASSQAWDTQYEQYF. DNA of the CDR3: TGCGCCAGCAGCCAAGCGTGGGACACTCAGTACGAGCAGTACTTC.

Ten or more counts support this clonotype. The chain carries TRBV9 and TRBJ1-1; 9 bases are shared with TRBD1. CDR1 and CDR2 from the germline V gene are SGDLS and YYNGEE. This CDR3 has 15 residues. The trim removed 3 bases at V and 1 base at J, leaving 4 bases unmatched. In DNA form, the CDR3 reads TGTGCCAGCAGCGCCCGGACAGGGGCGAACACTGAAGCTTTCTTT. Its translation: CASSARTGANTEAFF.

The V call is TRBV5-1, the J call TRBJ2-5; TRBD1 agrees at 10 bases. Per germline, CDR1 SGHRS and CDR2 YFSETQ. The ends lost 5 bases at V and 7 bases at J; junction bases unmatched: 8. The CDR3 has 14 amino acids. The CDR3: CASRRGTGEGTQYF. As DNA, the CDR3 is TGCGCCAGCAGAAGAGGGACAGGGGAAGGGACCCAGTACTTC.

The chain carries TRBV20-1 and TRBJ2-7; D uncertain. Trimming stripped 6 bases from V and 7 bases from J, with 19 bases between. Germline V gene sequence: CDR1 DFQATT, CDR2 SNEGSKA (reference sequence). The CDR3 has 13 amino acids. CDR3 DNA: TGCAGTGCCAGTCCCCCTGCTGGCTCTGAGCAGTACTTC. Residues: CSASPPAGSEQYF.

As regards this clonotype: Germline is not matched at one junction end, which may reflect a read error. This chain's CDR3 is CSARATNGGPFF. DNA of the CDR3: TGCAGTGCCAGAGCCACTAACGGGGGGCCTTTCTTT. The chain combines TRBV20-1 with TRBJ1-1, with a weak D call TRBD1 (6 bases). Germline CDR1 reads DFQATT; CDR2 reads SNEGSKA (reference sequence). The CDR3 spans 12 residues.

Points on this clonotype: The junction does not match germline at one end; this may be a read error. The V gene is TRBV7-2, the J gene TRBJ1-3; D gene unclear. Germline V gene lookup returns CDR1 SGHTA and CDR2 FQGNSA. CDR3 length: 14 residues. This CDR3 reads CASSAGDQPLTLFF. The DNA of the CDR3 is TGTGCCAGCAGCGCGGGTGATCAGCCACTCACCTTATTTTTT.

This clonotype was counted ten times or more. J is TRBJ2-7 and V is TRBV6-5; TRBD2 is a possible D gene (7 bases). V dropped 0 bases and J dropped 2 bases, with 11 bases sitting between them. The CDR3 runs to 15 residues. Germline assignment: CDR1 MNHEY and CDR2 SVGAGI. CDR3: CASSYSGGGTYEQYF. CDR3 in DNA: TGTGCCAGCAGTTACTCGGGCGGGGGCACCTACGAGCAGTACTTC.

The chain is built from TRBV11-3 and TRBJ1-5, with D possibly being TRBD1 (5 bases). The germline V and J ends were trimmed by 5 bases and 8 bases, with 13 bases remaining between them. The CDR3 runs 13 residues. CDR1 and CDR2 from the germline V gene are SGHNT and YENEEA. CDR3 sequence: CASSLDGHEPQHF. CDR3 in DNA: TGTGCCAGCAGCCTGGACGGACATGAGCCCCAGCATTTT. Filled out from reference TRBV11-3 and TRBJ1-5, the complete variable domain reads EAGVVQSPRYKIIEKKQPVAFWCNPISGHNTLYWYLQNLGQGPELLIRYENEEAVDDSQLPKDRFSAERLKGVDSTLKIQPAELGDSAVYLCASSLDGHEPQHFGDGTRLSIL.

This clonotype has only one observation. The J gene is TRBJ2-1, the V gene TRBV6-5; 9 bases are a match to TRBD1. J was trimmed by 8 bases and V by 5 bases; bases with no gene match: 13. Germline V gene lookup returns CDR1 MNHEY and CDR2 SVGAGI. This CDR3 comprises 16 residues. The CDR3 reads CASSSGTGPNGDEQFF. The CDR3 region has the DNA TGTGCCAGCAGTAGCGGGACAGGGCCCAACGGAGATGAGCAGTTCTTC.

J is TRBJ1-5 and V is TRBV7-2; a weak D match, TRBD1 (5 bases). With 5 bases removed from V and 16 bases from J, the gap between germline ends came to 27 bases. The germline V gene encodes CDR1 SGHTA and CDR2 FQGNSA. The CDR3 has 15 residues. CDR3 amino acids: CASSLTRTGTQHLHF. Here the CDR3 DNA reads TGTGCCAGCAGCCTCACGCGCACAGGTACGCAGCACCTTCATTTT. The full variable domain, completed using reference TRBV7-2 and TRBJ1-5, is GAGVSQSPSNKVTEKGKDVELRCDPISGHTALYWYRQSLGQGLEFLIYFQGNSAPDKSGLPSDRFSAERTGGSVSTLTIQRTQQEDSAVYLCASSLTRTGTQHLHFGDGTRLSIL.

This clonotype was observed at least ten times. This chain uses TRBV4-3 with TRBJ1-5; D gene uncertain. Germline V gives CDR1 LGHNA, CDR2 YSLEER. The CDR3 loop spans 15 amino acids. V gave up 0 bases and J gave up 8 bases, with 14 bases separating them. Here the CDR3 reads CASSQDRGPGKPQHF. CDR3 DNA: TGCGCCAGCAGCCAAGATCGAGGTCCTGGGAAGCCCCAGCATTTT.

The chain is built from TRBV5-6 and TRBJ2-7; no definite D call. The V gene lost 0 bases and the J gene lost 1 base, with 11 bases spanning the gap. The CDR3 runs to 15 residues. Germline-derived CDR1 and CDR2 are SGHDT and YYEEEE. The CDR3 sequence: CASSLGIQVSYEQYF. As DNA, the CDR3 is TGTGCCAGCAGCTTGGGGATCCAGGTATCCTACGAGCAGTACTTC.

This chain connects TRBV5-5 to TRBJ2-3; D may be TRBD1 or TRBD2 (5 bases each). CDR1 and CDR2 from the germline V gene are SGHKS and YYEKEE (reference sequence). CDR3 length: 15 residues. V lost 6 bases and J lost 6, with 20 bases in between. CDR3 in DNA: TGTGCCAGCACACAACTATCTGGGACCGGGGATACGCAGTATTTT. It specifies CASTQLSGTGDTQYF.

The sample holds many counts of this clonotype. The chain joins TRBV10-3 to TRBJ2-7; 7 bases align to TRBD1. The CDR3 sequence is 12 residues long. CDR1 and CDR2 (germline): ENHRY, SYGVKD. Unmatched junction bases numbered 10, after V lost 11 bases and J lost 6 bases. Here the CDR3 DNA reads TGTGCCGCCCGACAGGGTTCCCTCGAGCAGTACTTC. This translates into CAARQGSLEQYF.